The text below deals with one T cell receptor (beta chain). What it recognizes is unknown. The data are from a study of OX40 agonist ivuxolimab in advanced cancers. Study background: An agonistic anti-OX40 (CD134) antibody, ivuxolimab, was used to treat the patients. Under the entry rules, prior anti-PD-1, anti-PD-L1 or anti-CTLA-4 therapy was allowed, and more than 35% had some.

The CDR3 consists of 14 residues. V lost 1 base, J lost 8 bases, and 7 bases stayed unmatched. Germline V gene sequence: CDR1 SGHTA, CDR2 FQGNSA. Profiling relied on immunoSEQ multiplex PCR, and the TCRdb table lists in-frame clones only, not all of them. The sample holds fewer than 55,000 clones; approximately 87% are singletons and the top ten take about 1.8%. Study findings and constraints: The study found among the lowest clonal expansion in partial responders at 0.1-3.0 mg/kg.

The sequencing here drew on CD4+ or CD8+ T cells sorted from blood, taken in a trial of the OX40 agonist ivuxolimab. This TCR came from an adult with an advanced solid tumor such as melanoma, head and neck, liver or kidney cancer. V and J are TRBV7-2 and TRBJ1-2; 7 bases align to TRBD1. The CDR3, as DNA: TGTGCCAGCAGCTTAGAGGGAGGGGGCGGGGGCTACACCTTC. Encoded protein: CASSLEGGGGGYTF.